This TCR beta chain was found in a study of T cell responses to AZD1222 COVID-19 vaccine. Only in-frame clones appear in the TCRdb table, and some are missing; sequencing was by immunoSEQ multiplex PCR. The sample holds 99,000 or so clones, approximately 92% seen once. The CDR3 consists of 10 residues. V was shortened by 11 bases and J by 5 bases, with 9 bases between the two germline ends. Looked up from germline, CDR1 is MNHEY and CDR2 is SVGAGI. This sample comprised peripheral blood, obtained 28 days after the second AZD1222 dose. The chain couples TRBV6-5 to TRBJ1-1, with D hard to call. The origin of this receptor is an adult who received the AZD1222 COVID-19 vaccine. CDR3 sequence reads: CAVVGTEAFF. The CDR3, as DNA: TGTGCCGTAGTAGGAACTGAAGCTTTCTTT.